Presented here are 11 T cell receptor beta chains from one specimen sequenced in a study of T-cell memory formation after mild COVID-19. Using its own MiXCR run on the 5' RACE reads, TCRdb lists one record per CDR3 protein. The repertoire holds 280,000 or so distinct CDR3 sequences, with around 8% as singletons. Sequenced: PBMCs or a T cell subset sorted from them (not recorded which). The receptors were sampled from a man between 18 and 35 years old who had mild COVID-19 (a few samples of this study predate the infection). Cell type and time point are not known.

The CDR3 loop is CSVDGTYNEQFF. The CDR3 DNA is TGCAGCGTGGACGGTACTTACAATGAGCAGTTCTTC. The chain combines TRBV29-1 with TRBJ2-1, with no clear D. Germline V gives CDR1 SQVTM, CDR2 ANQGSEA. This CDR3 has 12 residues. V was clipped by 6 bases and J by 4 bases, with 10 bases between them.

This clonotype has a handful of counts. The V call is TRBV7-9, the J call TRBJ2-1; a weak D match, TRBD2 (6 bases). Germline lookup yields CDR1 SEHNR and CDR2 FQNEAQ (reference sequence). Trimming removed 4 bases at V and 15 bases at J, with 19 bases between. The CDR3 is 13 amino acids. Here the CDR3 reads CASSSPGLSSRFF. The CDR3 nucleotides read TGTGCCAGCAGCTCCCCGGGACTTTCTAGTCGGTTCTTC.

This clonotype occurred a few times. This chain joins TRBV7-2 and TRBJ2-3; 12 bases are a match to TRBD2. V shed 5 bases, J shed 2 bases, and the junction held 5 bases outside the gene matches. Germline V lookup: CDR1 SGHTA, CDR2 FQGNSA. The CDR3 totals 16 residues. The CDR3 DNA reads TGTGCCAGCAGCCCTCTAGCGGGGGGGGACACAGATACGCAGTATTTT. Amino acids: CASSPLAGGDTDTQYF.

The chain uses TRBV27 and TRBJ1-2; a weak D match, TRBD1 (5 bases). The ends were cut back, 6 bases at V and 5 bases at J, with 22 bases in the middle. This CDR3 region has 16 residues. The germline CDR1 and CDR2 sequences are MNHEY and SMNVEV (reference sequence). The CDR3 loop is CASSPLGQGKSYGYTF. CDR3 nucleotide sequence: TGTGCCAGCAGCCCTCTCGGGCAGGGTAAAAGTTATGGCTACACCTTC.

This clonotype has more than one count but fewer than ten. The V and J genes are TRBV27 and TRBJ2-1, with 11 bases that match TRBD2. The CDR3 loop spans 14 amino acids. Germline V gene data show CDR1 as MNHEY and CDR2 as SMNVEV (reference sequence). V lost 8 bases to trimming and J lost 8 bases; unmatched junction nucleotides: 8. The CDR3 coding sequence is TGTGCCAGCCGCGTAGCGGGGGGGCCGGATGAGCAGTTCTTC. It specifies CASRVAGGPDEQFF.

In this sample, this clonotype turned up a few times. CDR3 DNA: TGTGCCAGCAGCGGATCCGGGGGGGCCGGAGATACGCAGTATTTT. Translation: CASSGSGGAGDTQYF. This chain uses TRBV7-9 with TRBJ2-3, with 8 bases aligning to TRBD2. Germline CDR1 SEHNR, CDR2 FQNEAQ (reference sequence). The V gene end was trimmed by 5 bases and the J gene end by 5 bases; junction bases not matched to a gene: 9. The CDR3 runs 15 residues.

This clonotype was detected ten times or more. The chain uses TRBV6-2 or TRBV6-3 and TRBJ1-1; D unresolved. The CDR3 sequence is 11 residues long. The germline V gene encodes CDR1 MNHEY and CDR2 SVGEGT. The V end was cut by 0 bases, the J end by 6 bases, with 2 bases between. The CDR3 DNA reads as TGTGCCAGCAGTTACTCCTCTGAAGCTTTCTTT. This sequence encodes CASSYSSEAFF.

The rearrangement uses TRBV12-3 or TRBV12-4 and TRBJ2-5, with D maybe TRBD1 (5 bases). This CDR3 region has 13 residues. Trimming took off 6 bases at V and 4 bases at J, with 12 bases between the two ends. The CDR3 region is CASRRTPGETQYF. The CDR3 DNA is TGTGCCAGCAGACGGACACCAGGAGAGACCCAGTACTTC.

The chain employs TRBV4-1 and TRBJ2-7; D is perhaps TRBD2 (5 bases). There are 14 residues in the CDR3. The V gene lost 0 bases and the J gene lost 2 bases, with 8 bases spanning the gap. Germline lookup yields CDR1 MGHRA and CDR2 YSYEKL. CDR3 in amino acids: CASSQELDPYEQYF. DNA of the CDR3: TGCGCCAGCAGCCAAGAACTAGACCCCTACGAGCAGTACTTC.

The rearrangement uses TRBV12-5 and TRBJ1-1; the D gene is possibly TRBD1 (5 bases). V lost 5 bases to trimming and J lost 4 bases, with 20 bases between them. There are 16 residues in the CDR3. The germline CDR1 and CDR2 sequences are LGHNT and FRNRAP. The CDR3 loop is CASGRVSGGAGTEAFF. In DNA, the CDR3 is TGTGCTAGTGGTCGAGTATCCGGAGGGGCGGGCACTGAAGCTTTCTTT.

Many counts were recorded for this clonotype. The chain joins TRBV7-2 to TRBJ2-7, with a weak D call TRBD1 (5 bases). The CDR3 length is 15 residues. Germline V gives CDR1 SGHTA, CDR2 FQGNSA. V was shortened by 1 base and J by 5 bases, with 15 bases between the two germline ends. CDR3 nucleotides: TGTGCCAGCAGCTTAGTCTACTCAGGGAATAACGAGCAGTACTTC. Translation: CASSLVYSGNNEQYF.